The table lists the clone carrying this T cell receptor (beta chain) with a few counts. Being one base from a much bigger clone, this may be a read error. This entry is derived from a study of neurological immune-mediated disorders. TCRdb reprocessed the 5' RACE reads via MiXCR and lists one record per CDR3 protein. The sample contains 50,000 to 85,000 distinct CDR3 sequences, around 5% of which appear only once. A total of 2 million PBMCs stored at -80 degrees C provided the unsorted libraries. V dropped 4 bases and J dropped 3 bases, with 25 bases sitting between them. Germline CDR1 and CDR2: SGHRS and YFSETQ. The CDR3 contains 18 residues.

The source is a woman in her thirties with multiple sclerosis. This chain connects TRBV5-1 to TRBJ1-2, with D uncertain. The sample was PBMCs. CDR3 in DNA: TGCGCCAGCAGCACCGGTCTTTTAGGCCGGTTAAAAGACTATGGCTACACCTTC. This gives the protein CASSTGLLGRLKDYGYTF.